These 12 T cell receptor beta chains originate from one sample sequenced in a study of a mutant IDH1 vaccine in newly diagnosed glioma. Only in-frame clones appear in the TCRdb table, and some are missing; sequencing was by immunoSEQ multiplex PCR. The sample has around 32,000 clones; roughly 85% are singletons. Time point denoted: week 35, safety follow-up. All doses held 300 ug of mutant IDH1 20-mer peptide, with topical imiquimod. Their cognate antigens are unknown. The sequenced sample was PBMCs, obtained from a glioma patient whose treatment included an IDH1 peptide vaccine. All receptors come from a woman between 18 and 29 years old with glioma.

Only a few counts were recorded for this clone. CDR3 DNA sequence: TGTGCCAGCAGTTCCGCCGTTCCGCCGAGTAATGAAAAACTGTTTTTT. This sequence encodes CASSSAVPPSNEKLFF. The chain employs TRBV28 and TRBJ1-4; no clear D. V gave up 4 bases and J gave up 4 bases, with 16 bases separating them. Germline V gene data show CDR1 as MDHEN and CDR2 as SYDVKM. This CDR3 is built from 16 residues.

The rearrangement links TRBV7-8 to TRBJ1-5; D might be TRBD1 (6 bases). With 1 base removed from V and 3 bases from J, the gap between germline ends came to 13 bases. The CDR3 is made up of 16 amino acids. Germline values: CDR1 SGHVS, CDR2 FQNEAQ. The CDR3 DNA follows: TGTGCCAGCAGCTTAGATCTGGACAGATACAATCAGCCCCAGCATTTT. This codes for CASSLDLDRYNQPQHF.

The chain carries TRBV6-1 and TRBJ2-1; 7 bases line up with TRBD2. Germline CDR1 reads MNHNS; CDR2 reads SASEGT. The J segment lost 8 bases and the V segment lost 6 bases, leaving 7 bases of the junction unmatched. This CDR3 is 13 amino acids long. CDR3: CASRLGTIDEQFF. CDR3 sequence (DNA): TGTGCCAGCAGGCTTGGGACTATCGATGAGCAGTTCTTC.

CDR3 DNA sequence: TGTGCCAGTAGTGCCGGGGCAGGGTGGAGGGAGCAGTACTTC. Translated: CASSAGAGWREQYF. The chain recombines TRBV19 with TRBJ2-7; D tentatively fits TRBD1 or TRBD2 (5 bases each). Trimming cost V 5 bases and J 7 bases, with 18 bases left between them. The CDR3 sequence is 14 residues long. Germline CDR1 and CDR2: LNHDA and SQIVND (reference sequence).

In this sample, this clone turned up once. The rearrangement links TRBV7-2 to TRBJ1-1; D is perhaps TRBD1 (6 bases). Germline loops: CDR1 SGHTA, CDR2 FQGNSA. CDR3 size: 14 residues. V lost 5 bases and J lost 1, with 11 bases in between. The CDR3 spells CASSLGQPNTEAFF. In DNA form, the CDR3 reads TGTGCCAGCAGCCTCGGACAGCCGAACACTGAAGCTTTCTTT.

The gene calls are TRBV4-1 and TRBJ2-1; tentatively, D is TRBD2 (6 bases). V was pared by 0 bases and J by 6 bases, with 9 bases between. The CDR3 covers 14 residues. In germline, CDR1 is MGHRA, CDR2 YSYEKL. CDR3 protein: CASSQDGLLNEQFF. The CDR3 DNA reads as TGCGCCAGCAGCCAAGATGGACTACTCAATGAGCAGTTCTTC.

The CDR3 reads CAWGMAGPNTEAFF. CDR3 nucleotide sequence: TGTGCCTGGGGCATGGCAGGGCCGAACACTGAAGCTTTCTTT. The chain couples TRBV30 to TRBJ1-1, with a tentative D call TRBD1 (5 bases). Germline-derived CDR1 and CDR2 are GTSNPN and SVGIG (reference sequence). This CDR3 is 14 amino acids long. Trimming left V 5 bases short and J 1 base short, with 14 bases between. Based on the CDR3 plus reference TRBV30 and TRBJ1-1, the full variable domain is SQTIHQWPATLVQPVGSPLSLECTVEGTSNPNLYWYRQAAGRGLQLLFYSVGIGQISSEVPQNLSASRPQDRQFILSSKKLLLSDSGFYLCAWGMAGPNTEAFFGQGTRLTVV.

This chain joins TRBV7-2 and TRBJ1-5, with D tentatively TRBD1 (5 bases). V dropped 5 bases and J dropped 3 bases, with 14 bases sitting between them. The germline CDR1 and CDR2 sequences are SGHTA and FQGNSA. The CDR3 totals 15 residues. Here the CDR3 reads CASSADGANNQPQHF. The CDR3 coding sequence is TGTGCCAGCAGCGCTGACGGGGCCAACAATCAGCCCCAGCATTTT.

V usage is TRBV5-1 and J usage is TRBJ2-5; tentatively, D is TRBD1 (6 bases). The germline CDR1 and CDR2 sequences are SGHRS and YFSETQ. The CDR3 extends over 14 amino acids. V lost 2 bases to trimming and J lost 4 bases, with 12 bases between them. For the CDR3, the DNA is TGCGCCAGCAGCTTCACAGGGTCGGGAGAGACCCAGTACTTC. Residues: CASSFTGSGETQYF.

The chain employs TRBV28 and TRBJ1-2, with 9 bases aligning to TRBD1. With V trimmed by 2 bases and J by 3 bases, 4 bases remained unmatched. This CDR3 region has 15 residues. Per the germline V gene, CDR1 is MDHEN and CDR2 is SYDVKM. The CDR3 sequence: CASSLRGTGYYGYTF. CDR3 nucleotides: TGTGCCAGCAGTTTAAGGGGGACAGGGTACTATGGCTACACCTTC.

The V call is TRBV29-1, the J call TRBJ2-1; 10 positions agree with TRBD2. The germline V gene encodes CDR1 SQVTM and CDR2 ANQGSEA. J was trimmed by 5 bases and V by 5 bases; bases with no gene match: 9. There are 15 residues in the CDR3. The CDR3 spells CSVLTRAGGDNEQFF. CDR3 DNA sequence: TGCAGCGTTCTCACCAGAGCGGGAGGGGACAATGAGCAGTTCTTC.

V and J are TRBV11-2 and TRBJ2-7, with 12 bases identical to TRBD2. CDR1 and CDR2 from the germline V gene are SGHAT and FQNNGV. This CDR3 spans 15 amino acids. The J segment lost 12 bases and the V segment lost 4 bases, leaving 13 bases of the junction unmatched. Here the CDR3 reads CASSSRLAGDVGRYF. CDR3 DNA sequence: TGTGCCAGCAGCTCCAGACTAGCGGGAGACGTTGGGCGGTACTTC.